This T cell receptor (beta chain) was obtained from a study of blood T cell repertoires in COVID-19 (dated by TCRdb to about 2020). Context from the whole study: Samples from collaborators originated in the United States, Italy and Spain and spanned both the acute and convalescent phases of COVID-19. The prospective study material was composed of cDNA or gDNA derived from T cells, B-cell-depleted T cells, or PBMCs. Deeply sampled blood TCRbeta repertoires from subjects exposed to, actively infected with, or recovered from COVID-19 were included in the dataset. The repertoires were released in a freely available public database intended as a resource for research on the immune response to SARS-CoV-2. The samples were drawn from the first 160 participants of the ongoing ImmuneRACE study and from under 1,500 subjects provided by 6 global collaborators. The sample metadata nearly always contained a de-identified subject ID, COVID-19 status, age in years and sex. Where HLA class I and class II types were available, the types were taken from metadata supplied by the sample provider, not from assay-based typing. Study-level results and caveats: How much clinical and demographic metadata was included differed by source and by participant, and the metadata was provided uncurated.

The immunoSEQ Assay, a bias-controlled multiplex PCR, was used to amplify TCRbeta CDR3 regions from genomic DNA. Processing in the source paper ran as follows. The number of nucleated cells in each sample was estimated by amplification of reference gene primers within the assay. To quantify the absolute abundance of each unique TCRbeta CDR3 rearrangement, sequence reads were collapsed and filtered. For each sample, productive Simpson clonality was calculated as the square root of Simpson's diversity index across productive rearrangements. The immuneACCESS repertoire file appears here via TCRdb, limited to in-frame rearrangements. These files lack a portion of the clones; in checked studies, under half of the deficit traces to unresolved V genes, and the cause of the others is not known. V and J calls and clone size are as listed in that table; D and trimming were resolved from the DNA. In this sample the table shows about 99,000 clones, roughly 79% of which occur a single time. The ten largest clones represent more than 4% of the sample.

One collaborating source in Seattle enrolled patients while the patients were actively infected and followed the patients over time throughout the course of disease. Collaborating institutions collected whole blood in K2EDTA tubes following their own protocols. For TCRbeta analysis, collaborators shipped samples as frozen whole blood, isolated PBMCs, or DNA extracted from either of those sample types. To note about this clone: What this receptor recognizes is not known. One base away there is no much larger clone; base qualities are not given.

The sample was peripheral blood. This receptor was obtained from an elderly man with COVID-19, enrolled during active disease.

The CDR3 region: CASSLRRGSYNEQFF. The nucleotides are TGTGCCAGCAGCTTAAGGCGGGGGTCCTACAATGAGCAGTTCTTC. The chain is assembled from TRBV7-2 and TRBJ2-1; 7 middle bases align to TRBD2. There are 15 amino acids in the CDR3, from cysteine to phenylalanine inclusive. Left in the record is the CDR3 DNA by itself, 45 bases read in frame from the first base. V trim: 2 bases; J trim: 1 base; unmatched bases: 2. CDR1 and CDR2 are read off the germline V gene as SGHTA and FQGNSA.